Shown below are 23 T cell receptor beta chains from a single sample sequenced in a study of cytomegalovirus exposure and HLA in healthy donors. Primers included in the PCR were 60 Vbeta and 13 Jbeta primers. Using immunoSEQ multiplex PCR, the repertoire was profiled, and TCRdb retains in-frame clones only, with some absent. This sample has about 190,000 clones, with 84% found just once. Sequencing was carried out using PBMCs. The receptors were sampled from a boy between 10 and 17 years old in good health and CMV-seronegative.

The chain joins TRBV5-1 to TRBJ1-2, with a weak D call TRBD1 (5 bases). CDR1 is SGHRS and CDR2 is YFSETQ in the germline V gene. V lost 4 bases, J lost 3 bases, and 7 bases lay in between. There are 12 residues in the CDR3. CDR3 amino acids: CASSPGDYGYTF. The CDR3 DNA follows: TGCGCCAGCAGCCCGGGGGACTATGGCTACACCTTC. Based on the CDR3 plus reference TRBV5-1 and TRBJ1-2, the full variable domain is KAGVTQTPRYLIKTRGQQVTLSCSPISGHRSVSWYQQTPGQGLQFLFEYFSETQRNKGNFPGRFSGRQFSNSRSEMNVSTLELGDSALYLCASSPGDYGYTFGSGTRLTVV.

The chain joins TRBV27 to TRBJ2-1; D might be TRBD2 (5 bases). V was pared by 7 bases and J by 8 bases, with 21 bases between. Germline V gives CDR1 MNHEY, CDR2 SMNVEV (reference sequence). The CDR3 runs to 15 residues. For the CDR3, the DNA is TGTGCCAGCACGGCTGAACTAGTACTCGGGCATGAGCAGTTCTTC. Protein: CASTAELVLGHEQFF.

CDR3: CASSLFGTGQNEKLFF. The CDR3 nucleotides are TGTGCCAGCAGCTTGTTCGGGACAGGCCAAAATGAAAAACTGTTTTTT. The V gene is TRBV5-4, the J gene TRBJ1-4; TRBD1 matches 8 bases. This CDR3 is 16 amino acids long. The germline gives CDR1 SGHNT, CDR2 YYREEE (reference sequence). V lost 1 base to trimming and J lost 5 bases; unmatched junction nucleotides: 7.

The V and J genes are TRBV2 and TRBJ2-7; perhaps TRBD1 as D (6 bases). The V end was cut by 6 bases, the J end by 4 bases, with 16 bases between. Germline values: CDR1 SNHLY, CDR2 FYNNEI. The CDR3 consists of 14 residues. The CDR3 protein is CASRLGQVLYEQYF. CDR3 DNA sequence: TGTGCCAGCAGGTTGGGACAAGTACTATACGAGCAGTACTTC.

A remark on this clone: This same CDR3 is encoded by further DNA sequences in the sample. The chain carries TRBV9 and TRBJ1-3; D call uncertain. The V end lost 0 bases, the J end lost 0 bases, and 7 bases lay between the germline ends. The germline gives CDR1 SGDLS, CDR2 YYNGEE. The CDR3 has 15 residues. The CDR3 loop is CASSVAASSGNTIYF. The CDR3 bases are TGTGCCAGCAGCGTAGCCGCGAGCTCTGGAAACACCATATATTTT.

The J gene is TRBJ1-1, the V gene TRBV9, with TRBD1 as a possible D gene (5 bases). The CDR3 totals 14 residues. Germline V gives CDR1 SGDLS, CDR2 YYNGEE. V was clipped by 0 bases and J by 5 bases, with 11 bases between them. The CDR3 DNA follows: TGTGCCAGCAGCGTAGTAGGGGCGGAGACTGAAGCTTTCTTT. It specifies CASSVVGAETEAFF.

This chain joins TRBV7-9 and TRBJ1-2; the match to TRBD1 covers 8 bases. Germline CDR1 is SEHNR and CDR2 is FQNEAQ (reference sequence). After removal of 5 bases from V and 7 bases from J, the junction contained 6 bases not matched to a gene. The CDR3 totals 13 residues. Here the CDR3 reads CASSTGQGGGYTF. The CDR3, as DNA: TGTGCCAGCAGCACCGGACAGGGAGGTGGCTACACCTTC.

This chain links TRBV10-3 with TRBJ1-2; D unresolved. V was clipped by 2 bases and J by 5 bases, with 9 bases between them. This CDR3 is 13 amino acids long. CDR1 ENHRY and CDR2 SYGVKD come from the germline V gene. The CDR3 is CAISETESYGYTF. DNA of the CDR3: TGTGCCATCAGTGAGACAGAGAGTTATGGCTACACCTTC.

This clone was detected a few times. This sequence joins TRBV28 and TRBJ1-1; no definite D call. The CDR3 extends over 11 amino acids. The V gene lost 5 bases and the J gene lost 10 bases, with 11 bases spanning the gap. Germline CDR1 MDHEN, CDR2 SYDVKM. CDR3 in DNA: TGTGCCAGCAGTAACCTGGGCCTAGCTTTCTTT. The encoded protein is CASSNLGLAFF.

V usage is TRBV2 and J usage is TRBJ1-6; a possible D gene is TRBD1 (6 bases). The ends were cut back, 6 bases at V and 0 bases at J, with 15 bases in the middle. The CDR3 sequence is 17 residues long. Germline-derived CDR1 and CDR2 are SNHLY and FYNNEI. CDR3 DNA sequence: TGTGCCAGCAGATTTGACAGGCCAAGCTCCTATAATTCACCCCTCCACTTT. Protein sequence: CASRFDRPSSYNSPLHF.

About this clone itself: The junction departs from the called germline gene at one end, perhaps through a read error. This chain connects TRBV4-2 to TRBJ2-1; the match to TRBD2 covers 9 bases. CDR3 length: 14 residues. Looked up from germline, CDR1 is LGHNA and CDR2 is YNFKEQ. The CDR3: CASSPRSGRTGQIF. As DNA, the CDR3 is TGTGCCAGCAGCCCACGAAGCGGGAGGACCGGTCAGATCTTC.

The chain combines TRBV19 with TRBJ2-5; 9 bases fit TRBD2. Trimming cost V 4 bases and J 6 bases; bases outside gene matches: 15. CDR1 and CDR2 from the germline V gene are LNHDA and SQIVND (reference sequence). The CDR3 totals 17 residues. The CDR3: CASSTGTIEAGGKTQYF. In nucleotides, the CDR3 is TGTGCCAGTAGTACCGGGACAATCGAAGCGGGAGGAAAGACCCAGTACTTC.

This sequence joins TRBV7-2 and TRBJ1-6; D is possibly TRBD1 (6 bases). Trimming shortened V by 0 bases and J by 6 bases, and 12 bases separated the two germline ends. This CDR3 comprises 16 residues. Germline assignment: CDR1 SGHTA and CDR2 FQGNSA. The CDR3, as DNA: TGTGCCAGCAGCTTAGCTGGTGCAGGGGTTAATTCACCCCTCCACTTT. As protein: CASSLAGAGVNSPLHF. The full variable domain, rest sourced from reference TRBV7-2 and TRBJ1-6, is GAGVSQSPSNKVTEKGKDVELRCDPISGHTALYWYRQSLGQGLEFLIYFQGNSAPDKSGLPSDRFSAERTGGSVSTLTIQRTQQEDSAVYLCASSLAGAGVNSPLHFGNGTRLTVT.

V gene TRBV7-2 combines with J gene TRBJ2-7; D is possibly TRBD2 (5 bases). CDR3 length equals 13 residues. The V gene lost 3 bases and the J gene lost 5 bases, with 11 bases spanning the gap. The V gene's germline CDR1 is SGHTA and CDR2 FQGNSA. CDR3 loop: CASSFRGSNEQYF. The CDR3 nucleotides read TGTGCCAGCAGCTTTCGGGGAAGTAACGAGCAGTACTTC.

This clone has only one observation. The J gene is TRBJ2-7, the V gene TRBV5-6, with 9 bases aligning to TRBD1. Germline CDR1 and CDR2: SGHDT and YYEEEE. The CDR3 sequence is 18 residues long. Trimming at V came to 4 bases and at J to 5 bases, leaving 19 bases not matched to a gene. Written as DNA, the CDR3 is TGTGCCAGCAGCCAAAACCAACAGGGGGCAAAATCCATAGACGAGCAGTACTTC. It codes for CASSQNQQGAKSIDEQYF.

The V gene is TRBV7-3, the J gene TRBJ2-2; the match to TRBD2 covers 12 bases. After removal of 4 bases from V and 7 bases from J, the junction contained 7 bases not matched to a gene. Germline CDR1 reads SGHTA; CDR2 reads FQGTGA. The CDR3 is 16 residues long. As DNA, the CDR3 is TGTGCCAGCAGCTCCTCTAGCGGGGGGGCCGTCGGGGAGCTGTTTTTT. Its protein is CASSSSSGGAVGELFF.

This chain uses TRBV27 with TRBJ2-1; 8 nucleotides match TRBD2. The CDR3 length is 14 residues. Per germline, CDR1 MNHEY and CDR2 SMNVEV (reference sequence). V shed 4 bases, J shed 8 bases, and the junction held 7 bases outside the gene matches. CDR3: CASSSPRAGDEQFF. In DNA, the CDR3 is TGTGCCAGCAGTTCCCCGCGAGCGGGAGATGAGCAGTTCTTC.

The genes are TRBV6-5 and TRBJ1-1; D is uncertain. V lost 0 bases to trimming and J lost 2 bases, with 10 bases between them. CDR3 length equals 15 residues. In germline, CDR1 is MNHEY, CDR2 SVGAGI. CDR3 residues: CASSYSNSGNTEAFF. CDR3 coding DNA: TGTGCCAGCAGTTACTCGAACTCGGGAAACACTGAAGCTTTCTTT.

The chain carries TRBV30 and TRBJ1-4; D uncertain. The CDR3 runs to 15 residues. The germline V and J ends were trimmed by 0 bases and 0 bases, with 8 bases remaining between them. Germline V gene data show CDR1 as GTSNPN and CDR2 as SVGIG (reference sequence). The DNA of the CDR3 is TGTGCCTGGAGTGTACTCGTCGCAACTAATGAAAAACTGTTTTTT. Its protein is CAWSVLVATNEKLFF. Full variable domain (remainder filled in from reference TRBV30 and TRBJ1-4): SQTIHQWPATLVQPVGSPLSLECTVEGTSNPNLYWYRQAAGRGLQLLFYSVGIGQISSEVPQNLSASRPQDRQFILSSKKLLLSDSGFYLCAWSVLVATNEKLFFGSGTQLSVL.

In this sample, this clone turned up once. The chain employs TRBV5-1 and TRBJ2-7; a possible D gene is TRBD1 (5 bases). V gave up 2 bases and J gave up 2 bases, with 8 bases separating them. The CDR3 is made up of 13 amino acids. Germline values: CDR1 SGHRS, CDR2 YFSETQ. The CDR3, as DNA: TGCGCCAGCAGCTTTCGACAGCCCTACGAGCAGTACTTC. Amino acid sequence: CASSFRQPYEQYF.

This clone was recorded once. Within the sample, other DNA sequences also encode this same CDR3. V and J are TRBV9 and TRBJ2-7, with TRBD2 matching over 10 bases. There are 13 residues in the CDR3. J was trimmed by 4 bases and V by 3 bases; bases with no gene match: 1. Germline CDR1 is SGDLS and CDR2 is YYNGEE. The CDR3 is CASSGTSGYEQYF. The CDR3 region has the DNA TGTGCCAGCAGCGGGACTAGCGGATACGAGCAGTACTTC.

Regarding this clone: Other DNA sequences in the same sample also yield this CDR3. The chain joins TRBV9 to TRBJ2-7, with 11 bases fitting TRBD1. The ends lost 3 bases at V and 4 bases at J; junction bases unmatched: 3. CDR3 length: 14 amino acids. Germline values: CDR1 SGDLS, CDR2 YYNGEE. The CDR3 DNA follows: TGTGCCAGCAGCGCCGGGACAGGGGGATACGAGCAGTACTTC. It codes for CASSAGTGGYEQYF. Full variable domain (outside the CDR3, taken from reference TRBV9 and TRBJ2-7): DSGVTQTPKHLITATGQRVTLRCSPRSGDLSVYWYQQSLDQGLQFLIQYYNGEERAKGNILERFSAQQFPDLHSELNLSSLELGDSALYFCASSAGTGGYEQYFGPGTRLTVT.

A remark on this clone: The germline gene is not matched at one end of the junction; a read error may be the cause. The chain combines TRBV7-7 with TRBJ2-2; D is ambiguous. Germline CDR1 reads SSHAT; CDR2 reads FNYEAQ (reference sequence). The CDR3 covers 14 residues. As DNA, the CDR3 is TGTGCTAGCAGCTTTTCCGGGAACACCGGGGAGCTGTTTTTT. Residues: CASSFSGNTGELFF.